The rows below give T cell receptor beta chains drawn from one sample of a study of T cell responses to AZD1222 COVID-19 vaccine. TCRdb keeps only in-frame clones here, not all; method: immunoSEQ multiplex PCR. The sample yields about 150,000 clones, less than 90% seen once. The source material was peripheral blood, sampled on day 0 of MenACWY control vaccination. The receptors stem from an adult in good health. CDR3s include the opening cysteine and the closing phenylalanine or tryptophan. D genes are given only for firm matches. Only part of the rows carry a size: once, few, many, or a class if the clone is expanded.

clone size: .; J gene: TRBJ2-1; V gene: TRBV2; D gene: .; CDR3 DNA: TGTGCCAGCAGTGAAGAGGGGAATACAGGGACCCATGAGCAGTTCTTC; CDR3 protein: CASSEEGNTGTHEQFF
clone size: .; J gene: TRBJ2-2; V gene: TRBV11-2; D gene: TRBD1; CDR3 DNA: TGTGCCAGCAGCAGGACAGGGGACACCGGGGAGCTGTTTTTT; CDR3 protein: CASSRTGDTGELFF
clone size: .; J gene: TRBJ2-7; V gene: TRBV10-3; D gene: .; CDR3 DNA: TGTGCCATCACGGACGTCGGAACTCCTACCGAGCAGTACTTC; CDR3 protein: CAITDVGTPTEQYF
clone size: .; J gene: TRBJ1-2; V gene: TRBV6-5; D gene: .; CDR3 DNA: TGTGCCAGCAGGCTCCGGGCCTCTGCTGGCTACACCTTC; CDR3 protein: CASRLRASAGYTF
clone size: .; J gene: TRBJ2-3; V gene: TRBV4-1; D gene: .; CDR3 DNA: TGCGCCAGCAGAGATCTAGGGGGGGCCCCGTTGTATTTT; CDR3 protein: CASRDLGGAPLYF
clone size: .; J gene: TRBJ2-5; V gene: TRBV5-4; D gene: TRBD1; CDR3 DNA: TGTGCCAGCAGCTTGACAGGGGAAGAGACCCAGTACTTC; CDR3 protein: CASSLTGEETQYF
clone size: once; J gene: TRBJ2-5; V gene: TRBV6-1; D gene: TRBD1; CDR3 DNA: TGTGCCAGCAGTGTGAACCGGGACAGGGGGCGGGAGACCCAGTACTTC; CDR3 protein: CASSVNRDRGRETQYF
clone size: once; J gene: TRBJ1-2; V gene: TRBV6-5; D gene: .; CDR3 DNA: TGTGCCAGCAGCCCCAGGGCCCACTATGGCTACACCTTC; CDR3 protein: CASSPRAHYGYTF
clone size: .; J gene: TRBJ2-2; V gene: TRBV5-6; D gene: .; CDR3 DNA: TGTGCCAGCAGCTTGTACGGGCGGATAACCGGGGAGCTGTTTTTT; CDR3 protein: CASSLYGRITGELFF
clone size: once; J gene: TRBJ2-1; V gene: TRBV7-3; D gene: TRBD2; CDR3 DNA: TGTGCCAGCAGCTTAGGGACTAGCGGCCACAATGAGCAGTTCTTC; CDR3 protein: CASSLGTSGHNEQFF
clone size: .; J gene: TRBJ2-7; V gene: TRBV7-2; D gene: .; CDR3 DNA: TGTGCCAGCAGCTTACGGGGTTCCTACGAGCAGTACTTC; CDR3 protein: CASSLRGSYEQYF
clone size: .; J gene: TRBJ1-4; V gene: TRBV19; D gene: .; CDR3 DNA: TGTGCCAGTAGTATAGTGCCAGGGATGGAAGAAAAACTGTTTTTT; CDR3 protein: CASSIVPGMEEKLFF
clone size: .; J gene: TRBJ1-6; V gene: TRBV6-6; D gene: .; CDR3 DNA: TGTGCCAGCAGTTACGACTTTCGGGATTCACCCCTCCACTTT; CDR3 protein: CASSYDFRDSPLHF
clone size: .; J gene: TRBJ1-2; V gene: TRBV2; D gene: .; CDR3 DNA: TGTGCCAGCAGTGAAGCGCTAAGTCAGATAGGCTATGGCTACACCTTC; CDR3 protein: CASSEALSQIGYGYTF
clone size: .; J gene: TRBJ1-1; V gene: TRBV11-2; D gene: .; CDR3 DNA: TGTGCCAGCAGCTTATATCCGACGAACACTGAAGCTTTCTTT; CDR3 protein: CASSLYPTNTEAFF
clone size: .; J gene: TRBJ1-2; V gene: TRBV28; D gene: .; CDR3 DNA: TGTGCCAGCAGTACTTACACCCGCTATGGCTACACCTTC; CDR3 protein: CASSTYTRYGYTF
clone size: .; J gene: TRBJ2-2; V gene: TRBV6-1; D gene: .; CDR3 DNA: TGTGCCAGCAGTGAAGTAAAGTCGAACACCGGGGAGCTGTTTTTT; CDR3 protein: CASSEVKSNTGELFF
clone size: .; J gene: TRBJ1-3; V gene: TRBV5-1; D gene: .; CDR3 DNA: TGCGCCAGCAGCTTAACAGGGAACTCTGGAAACACCATATATTTT; CDR3 protein: CASSLTGNSGNTIYF
clone size: .; J gene: TRBJ2-3; V gene: TRBV2; D gene: .; CDR3 DNA: TGTGCCAGCAGTGACCACACAGATACGCAGTATTTT; CDR3 protein: CASSDHTDTQYF
clone size: once; J gene: TRBJ1-1; V gene: TRBV27; D gene: .; CDR3 DNA: TGTGCCAGCAGTTCCCTCCCGGGTACCCAAGCTGAAGCTTTCTTT; CDR3 protein: CASSSLPGTQAEAFF
clone size: .; J gene: TRBJ1-3; V gene: TRBV4-1; D gene: TRBD1; CDR3 DNA: TGCGCCAGCAGCCAAGTGAGGACAGGTCGTTCTGGAAACACCATATATTTT; CDR3 protein: CASSQVRTGRSGNTIYF
clone size: .; J gene: TRBJ2-3; V gene: TRBV5-1; D gene: .; CDR3 DNA: TGCGCCAGCAGCTGGGGGCTATTCAGCATCGACACAGATACGCAGTATTTT; CDR3 protein: CASSWGLFSIDTDTQYF
clone size: .; J gene: TRBJ1-5; V gene: TRBV28; D gene: .; CDR3 DNA: TGTGCCAGCAGTTTATCATCAGCAAATCAGCCCCAGCATTTT; CDR3 protein: CASSLSSANQPQHF
clone size: .; J gene: TRBJ2-1; V gene: TRBV7-3; D gene: .; CDR3 DNA: TGTGCCAGCAGCTCCTCTCTCCGGAGCTCCTACAATGAGCAGTTCTTC; CDR3 protein: CASSSSLRSSYNEQFF
clone size: .; J gene: TRBJ1-1; V gene: TRBV7-2; D gene: .; CDR3 DNA: TGTGCCAGCAGCCTCTCCGGCCGCGGGACTGAAGCTTTCTTT; CDR3 protein: CASSLSGRGTEAFF
clone size: .; J gene: TRBJ1-2; V gene: TRBV5-8; D gene: .; CDR3 DNA: TGTGCCAGCAGCCCGGCCGTGTACTATGGCTACACCTTC; CDR3 protein: CASSPAVYYGYTF
clone size: .; J gene: TRBJ2-5; V gene: TRBV2; D gene: .; CDR3 DNA: TGTGCCAGCCGGCGTGAACAAGAGACCCAGTACTTC; CDR3 protein: CASRREQETQYF
clone size: .; J gene: TRBJ1-2; V gene: TRBV11-3; D gene: .; CDR3 DNA: TGTGCCAGCAGCTCCGGGGGGGGAGCTAACTATGGCTACACCTTC; CDR3 protein: CASSSGGGANYGYTF
clone size: .; J gene: TRBJ1-1; V gene: TRBV6-5; D gene: .; CDR3 DNA: TGTGCCAGCAGTAGGGACGGGGTGAACACTGAAGCTTTCTTT; CDR3 protein: CASSRDGVNTEAFF
clone size: .; J gene: TRBJ2-1; V gene: TRBV7-6; D gene: .; CDR3 DNA: TGTGCCAGCAGCATAATGGACGGAGTAAATGAGCAGTTCTTC; CDR3 protein: CASSIMDGVNEQFF
clone size: .; J gene: TRBJ2-2; V gene: TRBV6-2/TRBV6-3; D gene: .; CDR3 DNA: TGTGCCAGCAGTTACTCGATAGGGAGCGGGAACACCGGGGAGCTGTTTTTT; CDR3 protein: CASSYSIGSGNTGELFF
clone size: .; J gene: TRBJ1-3; V gene: TRBV3-1/TRBV3-2; D gene: .; CDR3 DNA: TGTGCCAGCAGCCCTACCGACCGTCTTGGAAACACCATATATTTT; CDR3 protein: CASSPTDRLGNTIYF
clone size: .; J gene: TRBJ1-2; V gene: TRBV7-2; D gene: .; CDR3 DNA: TGTGCCAGCAGCTTATTACGCGATCTTTATGGCTACACCTTC; CDR3 protein: CASSLLRDLYGYTF
clone size: .; J gene: TRBJ1-1; V gene: TRBV15; D gene: TRBD1; CDR3 DNA: TGTGCCACCAGCAGAGGCCCCTGGACAGGGGAGGGTACTGAAGCTTTCTTT; CDR3 protein: CATSRGPWTGEGTEAFF
clone size: .; J gene: TRBJ2-1; V gene: TRBV5-4; D gene: TRBD1; CDR3 DNA: TGTGCCAGCACCATTGACAGGGCCTCCTACAATGAGCAGTTCTTC; CDR3 protein: CASTIDRASYNEQFF
clone size: .; J gene: TRBJ1-2; V gene: TRBV27; D gene: TRBD1; CDR3 DNA: TGTGCCAGCAGTTACACAGGGGTGGTTGGCTATGGCTACACCTTC; CDR3 protein: CASSYTGVVGYGYTF
clone size: once; J gene: TRBJ2-1; V gene: TRBV7-2; D gene: TRBD2; CDR3 DNA: TGTGCCAGCAGCTTATTCTTACTAGCGGGAGCGTATGAGCAGTTCTTC; CDR3 protein: CASSLFLLAGAYEQFF
clone size: .; J gene: TRBJ1-3; V gene: TRBV5-6; D gene: TRBD1; CDR3 DNA: TGTGCCAGCAGCTCGACAGGGGATGTGGCTGGAAACACCATATATTTT; CDR3 protein: CASSSTGDVAGNTIYF
clone size: .; J gene: TRBJ1-5; V gene: TRBV28; D gene: TRBD1; CDR3 DNA: TGTGCCAGCAGTAATAGACAGGGGGCAATTCAGCCCCAGCATTTT; CDR3 protein: CASSNRQGAIQPQHF
clone size: .; J gene: TRBJ1-5; V gene: TRBV28; D gene: .; CDR3 DNA: TGTGCCAGCAGACAGATCAATCAGCCCCAGCATTTT; CDR3 protein: CASRQINQPQHF
clone size: .; J gene: TRBJ2-5; V gene: TRBV29-1; D gene: TRBD2; CDR3 DNA: TGCAGCGTTGGGCTAGCGGGGCCCCAAGAGACCCAGTACTTC; CDR3 protein: CSVGLAGPQETQYF
clone size: many; J gene: TRBJ1-1; V gene: TRBV6-5; D gene: .; CDR3 DNA: TGTGCCAGCCGCCGTGTGGGCGCTGAAGCTTTCTTT; CDR3 protein: CASRRVGAEAFF
clone size: .; J gene: TRBJ2-3; V gene: TRBV7-2; D gene: TRBD1; CDR3 DNA: TGTGCCAGCAGCCAGGACAGGGTTTTATCAGATACGCAGTATTTT; CDR3 protein: CASSQDRVLSDTQYF
clone size: .; J gene: TRBJ2-1; V gene: TRBV5-4; D gene: .; CDR3 DNA: TGTGCCAGCAGAGCGGACCTCGAGCCCCACAATGAGCAGTTCTTC; CDR3 protein: CASRADLEPHNEQFF
clone size: .; J gene: TRBJ1-6; V gene: TRBV11-3; D gene: .; CDR3 DNA: TGTGCCAGCAGCTTACAACAGGGCGGTAATTCACCCCTCCACTTT; CDR3 protein: CASSLQQGGNSPLHF
clone size: .; J gene: TRBJ1-1; V gene: TRBV19; D gene: TRBD1; CDR3 DNA: TGTGCCAGTAGTATCATAGGACAGGGTGCCACTGAAGCTTTCTTT; CDR3 protein: CASSIIGQGATEAFF
clone size: .; J gene: TRBJ1-6; V gene: TRBV6-1; D gene: .; CDR3 DNA: TGTGCCAGCAGTGAATATGGGGGGACACATAATTCACCCCTCCACTTT; CDR3 protein: CASSEYGGTHNSPLHF
clone size: .; J gene: TRBJ2-1; V gene: TRBV3-1/TRBV3-2; D gene: TRBD1; CDR3 DNA: TGTGCCAGCAGCCAAGCCGGGACAGGTTCCTACAATGAGCAGTTCTTC; CDR3 protein: CASSQAGTGSYNEQFF